This T cell receptor (beta chain) stems from a study of T-cell reconstitution after alpha-beta-depleted transplantation in children. Findings of the study overall: Newly generated T cells supplied most T-cell counts and diversity one year post-transplant.

This clonotype was recorded many times. What it recognizes is unknown. Unique molecular identifiers tagged the TCRbeta library. TCRdb fed the PCR reads into MiXCR, producing one record per CDR3 protein. Counted here are about 97,000 distinct CDR3 sequences, about 6% occurring once; the ten biggest clones make up 6.1%. Looked up from germline, CDR1 is GTSNPN and CDR2 is SVGIG (reference sequence). The CDR3 contains 15 residues. V was cut by 0 bases and J by 3 bases, with 15 bases left in between. Source: PBMCs, mostly from graft donor cells, taken 60 days after TCRalphabeta/CD19-depleted stem cell transplant. This receptor was obtained from a female patient aged 2-10 years who had a stem cell transplant for Fanconi anemia, so the T cells may come from the graft donor. This chain uses TRBV30 with TRBJ2-7; a possible D gene is TRBD2 (5 bases). The CDR3 region is CAWSVPDLVRYEQYF. In DNA form, the CDR3 reads TGTGCCTGGAGTGTGCCGGACTTAGTCCGCTACGAGCAGTACTTC.